This TCR beta chain was obtained from a study of shared clonotypes between healthy human individuals. Study information: The study used three CD4 naive, three CD4 memory, two CD8 naive and one CD8 memory plate per donor. Overall study results and limits: Investigators collected only blood, and repertoires in tissues likely differ.

Per germline, CDR1 WSHSY and CDR2 SAAADI. CDR3 length: 16 amino acids. The V and J ends lost 2 bases and 1 base respectively, with 9 bases between them. Donors had no recently reported acute infections or vaccinations and were HIV-negative. Researchers divided each subset's genomic DNA evenly across several immunoSEQ plates. Only in-frame clones appear in the TCRdb table, and some are missing; sequencing was by immunoSEQ multiplex PCR. The data contain a few million clones, approximately 94% of them singletons. This clone was counted a few times. Its matching antigen is unknown. This TCR was sampled from a man between 18 and 29 years old in good health. The chain employs TRBV10-2 and TRBJ1-6, with D tentatively TRBD1 (5 bases). Material: naive CD4+ T cells sorted from blood. Subset given: CD45RA+ positively selected. CDR3 amino acids: CASSERQGSYNSPLHF. As DNA, the CDR3 is TGCGCCAGCAGTGAGCGGCAGGGTTCCTATAATTCACCCCTCCACTTT.